The clone carrying this T cell receptor beta chain was seen repeatedly, ten times or more. The antigen is not known. Time point defined: patch test 1, 2 weeks after DPC sensitization. As to treatment: therapeutic diphenylcyclopropenone sensitization with weekly scalp DPC. Germline V CDR1 and CDR2: MNHEY, SVGAGI. Deletions cut 2 bases from V and 8 bases from J, with 10 bases between. The CDR3 has 12 amino acids. A single record per CDR3 protein comes from TCRdb applying MiXCR to the RACE reads. Of about 49,000 distinct CDR3 sequences in the sample, 9.3% were seen once. This record belongs to a study of human T cells and chemical hapten exposure. Whole-study context: Sensitization used 2% DPC on around 2 cm by around 2 cm upper inner arm skin. Whole-study findings and limits: A positive correlation with patch test score was found for PT1 expanded TCR counts.

This TCR was recovered from a woman aged 50 to 60 with alopecia areata. Some clones in this sample may be carry-over from other donors' samples. The chain recombines TRBV6-5 with TRBJ2-7, with D perhaps matching TRBD1 or TRBD2 (5 bases each). Sequenced material: whole blood, taken in connection with sensitization to the hapten diphenylcyclopropenone (DPC). The CDR3 is CASSYGTEKQYF. The CDR3 DNA sequence: TGTGCCAGCAGTTACGGGACGGAAAAGCAGTACTTC.